The clone carrying this TCR beta chain turned up a few times. Its target is unknown. This CDR3 comprises 14 residues. Trimming took 4 bases from V and 8 from J, leaving 15 bases between them. Germline lookup yields CDR1 SGHTA and CDR2 FQGNSA. Amplification by 5'RACE using constant-segment primers produced TCR alpha and TCR beta cDNA libraries that carried sample barcodes and UMIs. Using its own MiXCR run on the 5' RACE reads, TCRdb lists one record per CDR3 protein. The table has fewer than 450,000 distinct CDR3 sequences, roughly a quarter seen once. The source of the sample is a study of T-cell memory formation after mild COVID-19. Points from the study as a whole: For second-wave clones that peaked at day 37, SARS-CoV-2 specificity went unverified.

The source of this sequence is an adult woman who had mild COVID-19 (a few samples of this study predate the infection). Cell type and time point are not known. The rearrangement links TRBV7-2 to TRBJ2-1; D remains unclear. The sequencing input was PBMCs or a T cell subset sorted from them (not recorded which). Written as DNA, the CDR3 is TGTGCCAGCAGCTCCCTTGCCCTCTTTGATGAGCAGTTCTTC. This gives the protein CASSSLALFDEQFF. Together with reference TRBV7-2 and TRBJ2-1, the CDR3 gives the full variable domain: GAGVSQSPSNKVTEKGKDVELRCDPISGHTALYWYRQSLGQGLEFLIYFQGNSAPDKSGLPSDRFSAERTGGSVSTLTIQRTQQEDSAVYLCASSSLALFDEQFFGPGTRLTVL.